The clone carrying this TCR beta chain appeared a single time. Its antigen is unknown. The sample's treatment: roughly 20 received Ad26.COV2.S at low or high dose, single or two shots; roughly 5 received placebo; per-sample allocation not given. Specimens were obtained on day 63 following the first vaccine or placebo injection. Unmatched junction bases numbered 9, after V lost 5 bases and J lost 4 bases. This CDR3 is built from 15 residues. Germline CDR1 and CDR2: SGHTA and FQGNSA. The data were obtained in a study of Ad26.COV2.S vaccination and SARS-CoV-2 variants. Study-wide background: Donor got 5x10^10 or 1x10^11 viral particles of Ad26.COV2.S.

Assay used: immunoSEQ multiplex PCR; TCRdb lists only in-frame clones, some missing. The table has 250,000 to 300,000 clones, over 75% seen once. Study findings and constraints: Placebo recipients trailed vaccine recipients in spike-specific TCR breadth. In TCR breadth and depth analyses, total T cell responses may have been underestimated.

The sequence came from a person aged 18 to 59 who received the Ad26.COV2.S COVID-19 vaccine or a placebo. The V call is TRBV7-2, the J call TRBJ2-3; 7 positions match TRBD2. Sequencing was performed on peripheral blood, taken in a trial of Ad26.COV2.S vaccine versus placebo. Here the CDR3 reads CASSPTRLASDTQYF. CDR3 nucleotides: TGTGCCAGCAGCCCAACCCGACTAGCTTCAGATACGCAGTATTTT.